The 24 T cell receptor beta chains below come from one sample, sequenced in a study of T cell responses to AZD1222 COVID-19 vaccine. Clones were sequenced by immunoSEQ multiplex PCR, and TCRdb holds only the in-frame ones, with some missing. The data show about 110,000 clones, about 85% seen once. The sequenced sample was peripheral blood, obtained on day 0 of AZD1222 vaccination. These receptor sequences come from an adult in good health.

In DNA form, the CDR3 reads TGCAGCGTTGATTTCCCAGGGGACACTGAAGCTTTCTTT. This encodes CSVDFPGDTEAFF. The J gene is TRBJ1-1, the V gene TRBV29-1; tentative D call: TRBD1 (6 bases). This CDR3 has 13 residues. Germline-derived CDR1 and CDR2 are SQVTM and ANQGSEA. V was trimmed by 3 bases and J by 3 bases, leaving 11 bases between them.

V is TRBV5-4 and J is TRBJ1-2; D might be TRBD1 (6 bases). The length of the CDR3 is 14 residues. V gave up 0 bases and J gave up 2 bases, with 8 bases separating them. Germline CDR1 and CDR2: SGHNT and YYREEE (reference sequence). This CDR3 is CASSLGQENYGYTF. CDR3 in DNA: TGTGCCAGCAGCTTGGGACAGGAGAACTATGGCTACACCTTC.

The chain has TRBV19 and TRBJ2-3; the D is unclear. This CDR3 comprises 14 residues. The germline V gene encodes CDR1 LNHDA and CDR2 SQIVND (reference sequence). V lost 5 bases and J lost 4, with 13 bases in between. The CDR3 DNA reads TGTGCCAGTAGTTCTTCAGGCGTCCCAGATACGCAGTATTTT. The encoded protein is CASSSSGVPDTQYF.

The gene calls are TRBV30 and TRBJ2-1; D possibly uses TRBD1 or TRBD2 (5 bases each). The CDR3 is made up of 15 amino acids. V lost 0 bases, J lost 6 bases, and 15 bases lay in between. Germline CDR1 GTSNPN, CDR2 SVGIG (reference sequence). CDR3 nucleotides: TGTGCCTGGAGTGTAGCGAGGGGCGCAAGCAATGAGCAGTTCTTC. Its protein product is CAWSVARGASNEQFF.

Here the CDR3 reads CAWSRRNTIYF. Here the CDR3 DNA reads TGTGCCTGGAGTCGGAGAAACACCATATATTTT. This sequence joins TRBV30 and TRBJ1-3; D unclear. The CDR3 has 11 residues. V gave up 2 bases and J gave up 5 bases, with 4 bases separating them. Per germline, CDR1 GTSNPN and CDR2 SVGIG (reference sequence).

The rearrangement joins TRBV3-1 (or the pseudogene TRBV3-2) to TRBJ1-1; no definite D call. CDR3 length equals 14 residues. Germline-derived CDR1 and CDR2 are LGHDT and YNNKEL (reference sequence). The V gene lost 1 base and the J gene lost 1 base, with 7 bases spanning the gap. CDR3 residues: CASSQASPNTEAFF. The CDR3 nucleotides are TGTGCCAGCAGCCAAGCGTCTCCGAACACTGAAGCTTTCTTT.

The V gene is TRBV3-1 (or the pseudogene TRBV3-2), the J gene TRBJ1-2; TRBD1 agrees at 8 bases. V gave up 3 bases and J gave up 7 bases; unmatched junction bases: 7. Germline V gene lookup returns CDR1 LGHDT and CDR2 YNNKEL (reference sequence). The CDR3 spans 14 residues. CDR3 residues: CASSQVRGQGGYTF. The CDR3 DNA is TGTGCCAGCAGCCAGGTCAGGGGGCAGGGTGGCTACACCTTC.

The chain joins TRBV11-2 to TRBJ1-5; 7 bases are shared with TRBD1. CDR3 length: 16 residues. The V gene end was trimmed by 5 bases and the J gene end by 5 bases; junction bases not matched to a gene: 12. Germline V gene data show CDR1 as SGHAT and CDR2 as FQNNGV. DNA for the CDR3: TGTGCCAGCAGCGACCAGGGGGTTAGGGGTGATCAGCCCCAGCATTTT. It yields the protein CASSDQGVRGDQPQHF.

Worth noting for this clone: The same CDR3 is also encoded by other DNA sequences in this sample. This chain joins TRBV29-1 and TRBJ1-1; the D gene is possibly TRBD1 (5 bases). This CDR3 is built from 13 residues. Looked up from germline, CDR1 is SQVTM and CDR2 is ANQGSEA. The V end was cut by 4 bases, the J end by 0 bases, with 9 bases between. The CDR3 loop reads CSVAGTLNTEAFF. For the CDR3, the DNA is TGCAGCGTTGCCGGGACCCTGAACACTGAAGCTTTCTTT.

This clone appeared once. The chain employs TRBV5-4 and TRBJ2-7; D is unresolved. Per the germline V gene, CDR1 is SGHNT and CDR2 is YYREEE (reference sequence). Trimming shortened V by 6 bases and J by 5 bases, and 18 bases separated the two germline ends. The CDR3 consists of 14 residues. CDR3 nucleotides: TGTGCCAGCATGCACCATGGTCTTAACGACGAGCAGTACTTC. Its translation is CASMHHGLNDEQYF.

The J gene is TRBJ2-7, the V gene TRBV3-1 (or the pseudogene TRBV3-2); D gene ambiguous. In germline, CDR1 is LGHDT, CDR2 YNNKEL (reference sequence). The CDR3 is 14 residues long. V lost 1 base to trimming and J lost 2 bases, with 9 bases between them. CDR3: CASSQGPGPYEQYF. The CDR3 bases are TGTGCCAGCAGCCAAGGACCCGGACCCTACGAGCAGTACTTC.

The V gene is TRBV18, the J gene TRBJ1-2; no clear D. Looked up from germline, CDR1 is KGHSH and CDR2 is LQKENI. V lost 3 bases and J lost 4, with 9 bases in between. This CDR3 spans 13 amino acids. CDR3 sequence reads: CASSPDEGYGYTF. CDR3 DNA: TGTGCCAGCTCACCTGATGAGGGCTATGGCTACACCTTC.

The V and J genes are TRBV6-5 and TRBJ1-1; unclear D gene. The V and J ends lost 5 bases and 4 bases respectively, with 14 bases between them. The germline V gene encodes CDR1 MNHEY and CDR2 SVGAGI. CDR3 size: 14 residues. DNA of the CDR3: TGTGCCAGCAGTAAGAAGAAAGGTGGCACTGAAGCTTTCTTT. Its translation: CASSKKKGGTEAFF.

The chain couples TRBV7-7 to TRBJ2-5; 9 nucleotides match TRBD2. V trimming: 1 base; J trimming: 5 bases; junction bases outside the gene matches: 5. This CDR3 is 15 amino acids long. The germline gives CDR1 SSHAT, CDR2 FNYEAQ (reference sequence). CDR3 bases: TGTGCCAGCAGCTTAGGGGCGGGGGGGAGCGAGACCCAGTACTTC. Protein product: CASSLGAGGSETQYF.

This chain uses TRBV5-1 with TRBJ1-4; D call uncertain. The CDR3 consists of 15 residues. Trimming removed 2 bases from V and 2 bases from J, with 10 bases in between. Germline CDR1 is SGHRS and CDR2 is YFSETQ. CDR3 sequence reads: CASSLTATTNEKLFF. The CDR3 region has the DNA TGCGCCAGCAGCTTAACAGCCACCACTAATGAAAAACTGTTTTTT.

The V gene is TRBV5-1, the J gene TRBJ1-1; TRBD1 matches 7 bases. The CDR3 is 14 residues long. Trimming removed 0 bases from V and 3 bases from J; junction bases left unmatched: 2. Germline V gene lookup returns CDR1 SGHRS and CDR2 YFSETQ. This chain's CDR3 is CASSLVQGYTEAFF. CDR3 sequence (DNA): TGCGCCAGCAGCTTGGTACAGGGGTACACTGAAGCTTTCTTT.

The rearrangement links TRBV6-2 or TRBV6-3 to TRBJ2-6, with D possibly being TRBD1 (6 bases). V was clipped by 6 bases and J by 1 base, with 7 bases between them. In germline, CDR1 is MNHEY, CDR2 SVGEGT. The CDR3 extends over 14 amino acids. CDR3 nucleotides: TGTGCCAGCAGCAGGGGATCTGGGGCCAACGTCCTGACTTTC. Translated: CASSRGSGANVLTF.

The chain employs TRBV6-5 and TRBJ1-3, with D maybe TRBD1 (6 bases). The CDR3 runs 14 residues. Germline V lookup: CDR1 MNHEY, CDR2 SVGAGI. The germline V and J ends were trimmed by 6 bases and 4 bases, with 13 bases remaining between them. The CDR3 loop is CASRRPGTGNTIYF. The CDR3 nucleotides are TGTGCCAGCAGGCGTCCCGGGACAGGAAACACCATATATTTT.

The CDR3 sequence: CASSLVGRDPNTEAFF. The CDR3 DNA reads as TGCGCCAGCAGCTTGGTGGGTCGGGACCCGAACACTGAAGCTTTCTTT. The chain has TRBV5-1 and TRBJ1-1; possible D gene TRBD1, 5 bases. CDR1 is SGHRS, CDR2 YFSETQ, per germline. Trimming took off 0 bases at V and 1 base at J, with 13 bases between the two ends. The CDR3 loop spans 16 amino acids.

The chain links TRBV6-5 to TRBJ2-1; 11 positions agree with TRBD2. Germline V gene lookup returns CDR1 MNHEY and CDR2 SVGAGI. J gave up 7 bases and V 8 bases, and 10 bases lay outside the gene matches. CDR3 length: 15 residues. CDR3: CASRELAGVGNEQFF. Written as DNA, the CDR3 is TGTGCCAGCCGAGAACTAGCGGGAGTGGGTAATGAGCAGTTCTTC.

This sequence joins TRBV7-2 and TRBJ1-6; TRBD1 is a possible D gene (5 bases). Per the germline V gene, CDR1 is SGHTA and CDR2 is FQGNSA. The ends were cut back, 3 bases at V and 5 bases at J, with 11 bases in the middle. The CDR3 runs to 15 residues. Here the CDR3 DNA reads TGTGCCAGCAGCTTCGTCGGGACGGATAATTCACCCCTCCACTTT. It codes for CASSFVGTDNSPLHF.

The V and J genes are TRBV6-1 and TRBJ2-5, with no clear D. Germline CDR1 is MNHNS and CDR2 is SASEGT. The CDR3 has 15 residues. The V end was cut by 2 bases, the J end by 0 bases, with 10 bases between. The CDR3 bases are TGTGCCAGCAGTGAACCTCTAGAGTACCAAGAGACCCAGTACTTC. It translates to CASSEPLEYQETQYF.

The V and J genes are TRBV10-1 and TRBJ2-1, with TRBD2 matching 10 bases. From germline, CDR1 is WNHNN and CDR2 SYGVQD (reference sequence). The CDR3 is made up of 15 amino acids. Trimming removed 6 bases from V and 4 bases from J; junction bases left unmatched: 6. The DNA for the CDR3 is TGCGCCAGCAGCGCGGGGACTAGCGAGTACAATGAGCAGTTCTTC. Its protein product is CASSAGTSEYNEQFF.

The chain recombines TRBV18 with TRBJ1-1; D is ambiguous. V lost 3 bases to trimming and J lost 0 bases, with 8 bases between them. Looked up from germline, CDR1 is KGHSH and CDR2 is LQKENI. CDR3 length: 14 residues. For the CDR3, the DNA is TGTGCCAGCTCACCGGATCAGATGAACACTGAAGCTTTCTTT. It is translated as CASSPDQMNTEAFF.